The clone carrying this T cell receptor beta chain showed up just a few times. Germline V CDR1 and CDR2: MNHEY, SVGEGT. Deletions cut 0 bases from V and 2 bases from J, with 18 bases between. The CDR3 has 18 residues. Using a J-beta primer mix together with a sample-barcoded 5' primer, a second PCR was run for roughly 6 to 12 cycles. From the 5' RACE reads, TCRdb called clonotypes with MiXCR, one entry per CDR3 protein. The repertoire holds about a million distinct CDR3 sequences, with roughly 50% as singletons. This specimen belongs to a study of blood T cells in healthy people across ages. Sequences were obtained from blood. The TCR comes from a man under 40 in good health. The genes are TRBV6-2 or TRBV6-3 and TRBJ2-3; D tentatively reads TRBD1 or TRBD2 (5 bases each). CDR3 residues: CASSYSGTGTRYTDTQYF. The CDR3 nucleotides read TGTGCCAGCAGTTACTCGGGGACCGGAACTAGGTACACAGATACGCAGTATTTT.